The source of this T cell receptor (beta chain) is a study of identical twins. General study findings and limits: Analyses based on zero insertions could be partly confounded by invariant MAIT and iNKT cells. Where out-of-frame alpha sequences were twin-shared, they showed excess low generation probability. There were fewer insertions in abundant cord blood beta clonotypes, but memory repertoires showed no such pattern.

Per germline, CDR1 MDHEN and CDR2 SYDVKM. CDR3 length: 16 amino acids. The V gene lost 6 bases and the J gene lost 0 bases, with 14 bases spanning the gap. Each CDR3 protein is one row after TCRdb ran MiXCR on the 5' RACE reads. This table holds 450,000 to 650,000 distinct CDR3 sequences, roughly 15% found once. As concerns this clonotype: Its cognate antigen is unknown.

The same data also went into a second study, on yellow fever vaccine responses in identical twins.

The chain has TRBV28 and TRBJ1-4; the D gene is possibly TRBD1 (6 bases). The sample consisted of CD4+ T cells sorted from blood. This clonotype originated in a young woman in good health. In DNA, the CDR3 is TGTGCCAGCAGGAGACCAGGGGTCGCAACTAATGAAAAACTGTTTTTT. Protein sequence: CASRRPGVATNEKLFF.